This paragraph reports one T cell receptor (beta chain). The data belong to a study of monozygotic twins with inflammatory bowel disease. TCRdb reprocessed the 5' RACE reads and keeps a single row for each CDR3 protein, giving no DNA. This repertoire includes 170,000 or so distinct CDR3 sequences. The CDR3 is 18 residues long. Germline values: CDR1 SGHRS, CDR2 YFSETQ. The receptor was derived from a human donor with ulcerative colitis or Crohn's disease, or a healthy co-twin of an affected twin (not recorded which). The sequenced sample consisted of blood. The chain employs TRBV5-1 and TRBJ2-2; without DNA, the TCRdb call of TRBD2 cannot be checked. The chain's CDR3 is CASSSRGAGGSNTGELFF.